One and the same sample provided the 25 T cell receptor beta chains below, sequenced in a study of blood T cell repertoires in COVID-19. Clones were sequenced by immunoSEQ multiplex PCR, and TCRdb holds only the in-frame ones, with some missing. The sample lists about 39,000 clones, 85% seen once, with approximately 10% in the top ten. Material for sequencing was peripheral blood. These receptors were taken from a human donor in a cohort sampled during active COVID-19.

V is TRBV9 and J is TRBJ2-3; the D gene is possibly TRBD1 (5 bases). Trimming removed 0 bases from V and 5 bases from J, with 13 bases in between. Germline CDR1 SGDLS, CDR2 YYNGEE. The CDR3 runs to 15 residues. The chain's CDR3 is CASSVGQGGVDTQYF. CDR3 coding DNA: TGTGCCAGCAGCGTAGGTCAGGGTGGGGTAGATACGCAGTATTTT.

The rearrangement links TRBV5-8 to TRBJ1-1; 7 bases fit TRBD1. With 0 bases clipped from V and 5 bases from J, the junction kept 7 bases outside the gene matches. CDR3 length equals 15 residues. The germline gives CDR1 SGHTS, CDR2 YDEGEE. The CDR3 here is CASSLGDRDDTEAFF. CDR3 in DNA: TGTGCCAGCAGCTTGGGAGACAGGGATGATACTGAAGCTTTCTTT.

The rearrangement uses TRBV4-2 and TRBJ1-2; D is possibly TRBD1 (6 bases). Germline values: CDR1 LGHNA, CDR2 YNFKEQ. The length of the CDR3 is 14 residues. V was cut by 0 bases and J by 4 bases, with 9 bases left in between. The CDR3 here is CASSQDRTAYGYTF. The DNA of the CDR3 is TGTGCCAGCAGCCAAGACCGGACAGCCTATGGCTACACCTTC.

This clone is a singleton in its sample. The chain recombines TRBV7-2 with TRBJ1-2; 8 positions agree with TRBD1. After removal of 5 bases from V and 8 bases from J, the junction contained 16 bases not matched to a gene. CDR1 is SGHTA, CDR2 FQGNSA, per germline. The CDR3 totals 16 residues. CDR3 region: CASSLPAGTGGGGYTF. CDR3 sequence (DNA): TGTGCCAGCAGCCTTCCCGCAGGGACAGGAGGAGGGGGCTACACCTTC. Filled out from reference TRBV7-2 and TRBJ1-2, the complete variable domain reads GAGVSQSPSNKVTEKGKDVELRCDPISGHTALYWYRQSLGQGLEFLIYFQGNSAPDKSGLPSDRFSAERTGGSVSTLTIQRTQQEDSAVYLCASSLPAGTGGGGYTFGSGTRLTVV.

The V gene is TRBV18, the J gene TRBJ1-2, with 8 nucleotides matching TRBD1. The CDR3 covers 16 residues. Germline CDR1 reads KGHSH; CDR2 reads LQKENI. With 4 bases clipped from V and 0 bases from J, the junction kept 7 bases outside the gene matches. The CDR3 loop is CASSQDRAQTNYGYTF. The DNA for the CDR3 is TGTGCCAGCTCACAGGACAGGGCCCAAACTAACTATGGCTACACCTTC. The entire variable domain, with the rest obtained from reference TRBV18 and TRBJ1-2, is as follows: NAGVMQNPRHLVRRRGQEARLRCSPMKGHSHVYWYRQLPEEGLKFMVYLQKENIIDESGMPKERFSAEFPKEGPSILRIQQVVRGDSAAYFCASSQDRAQTNYGYTFGSGTRLTVV.

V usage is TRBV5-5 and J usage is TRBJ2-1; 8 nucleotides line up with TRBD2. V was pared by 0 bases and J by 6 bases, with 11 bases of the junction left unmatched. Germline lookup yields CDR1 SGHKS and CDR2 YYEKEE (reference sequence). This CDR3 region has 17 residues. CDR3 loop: CASSLGAGVNFINEQFF. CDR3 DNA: TGTGCCAGCAGCTTGGGAGCGGGAGTTAATTTTATCAATGAGCAGTTCTTC.

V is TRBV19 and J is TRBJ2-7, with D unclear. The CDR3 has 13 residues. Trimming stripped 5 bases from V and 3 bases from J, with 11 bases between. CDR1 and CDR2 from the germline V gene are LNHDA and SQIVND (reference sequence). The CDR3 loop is CASSSRPFYEQYF. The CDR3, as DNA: TGTGCCAGTAGTTCTAGACCCTTCTACGAGCAGTACTTC.

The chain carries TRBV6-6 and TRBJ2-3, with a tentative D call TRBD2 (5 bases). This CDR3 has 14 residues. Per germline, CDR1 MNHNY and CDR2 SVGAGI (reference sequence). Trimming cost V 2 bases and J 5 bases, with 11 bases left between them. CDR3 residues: CASSYPTREDTQYF. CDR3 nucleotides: TGTGCCAGCAGTTACCCGACCCGGGAAGATACGCAGTATTTT.

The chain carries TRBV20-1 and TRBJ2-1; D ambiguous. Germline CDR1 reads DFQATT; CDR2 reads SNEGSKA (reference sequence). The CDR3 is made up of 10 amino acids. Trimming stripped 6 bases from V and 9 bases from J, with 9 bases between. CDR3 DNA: TGCAGTGCCCTCGGTGTTGAGCAGTTCTTC. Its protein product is CSALGVEQFF.

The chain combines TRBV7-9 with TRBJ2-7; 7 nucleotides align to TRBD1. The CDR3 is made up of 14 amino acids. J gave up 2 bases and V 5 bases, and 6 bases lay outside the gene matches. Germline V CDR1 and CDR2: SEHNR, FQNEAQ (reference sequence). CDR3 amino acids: CASSLPRGTYEQYF. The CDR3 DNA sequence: TGTGCCAGCAGCCTACCCAGGGGGACCTACGAGCAGTACTTC.

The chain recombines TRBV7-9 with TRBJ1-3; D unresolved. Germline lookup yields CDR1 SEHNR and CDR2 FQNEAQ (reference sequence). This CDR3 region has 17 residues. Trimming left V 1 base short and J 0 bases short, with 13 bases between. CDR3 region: CASSLGELTSSGNTIYF. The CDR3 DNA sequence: TGTGCCAGCAGCTTAGGGGAGTTGACGAGCTCTGGAAACACCATATATTTT.

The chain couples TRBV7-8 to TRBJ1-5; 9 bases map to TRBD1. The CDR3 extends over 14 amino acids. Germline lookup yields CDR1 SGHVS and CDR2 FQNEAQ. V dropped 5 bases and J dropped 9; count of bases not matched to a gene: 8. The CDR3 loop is CASSVDRGVGPQHF. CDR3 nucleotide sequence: TGTGCCAGCAGCGTGGACAGGGGTGTTGGGCCCCAGCATTTT.

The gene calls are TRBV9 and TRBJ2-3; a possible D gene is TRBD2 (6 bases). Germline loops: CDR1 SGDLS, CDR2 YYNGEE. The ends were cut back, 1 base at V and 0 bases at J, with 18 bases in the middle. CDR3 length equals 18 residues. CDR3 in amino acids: CASSVSGGVGISTDTQYF. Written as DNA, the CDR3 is TGTGCCAGCAGCGTATCCGGGGGAGTGGGGATTAGCACAGATACGCAGTATTTT.

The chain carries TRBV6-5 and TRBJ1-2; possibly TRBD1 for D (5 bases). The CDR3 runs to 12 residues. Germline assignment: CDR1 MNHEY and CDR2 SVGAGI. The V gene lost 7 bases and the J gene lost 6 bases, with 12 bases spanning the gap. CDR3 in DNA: TGTGCCAGCACCCTGCAGGGCGATGGCTACACCTTC. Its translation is CASTLQGDGYTF.

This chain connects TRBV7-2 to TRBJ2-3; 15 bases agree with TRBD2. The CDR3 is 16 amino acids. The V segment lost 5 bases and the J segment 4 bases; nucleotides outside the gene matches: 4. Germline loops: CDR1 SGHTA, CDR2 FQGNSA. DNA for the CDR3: TGTGCCAGCAGCCCGGGACTAGCGGGAGGCTCAGATACGCAGTATTTT. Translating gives CASSPGLAGGSDTQYF.

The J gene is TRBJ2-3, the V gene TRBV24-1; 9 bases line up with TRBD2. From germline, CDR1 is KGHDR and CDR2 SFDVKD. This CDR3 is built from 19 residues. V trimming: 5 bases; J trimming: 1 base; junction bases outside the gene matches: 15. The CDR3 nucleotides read TGTGCCACCAGTGTTCCCCGGAGGGCTAGCGGGGCCCGCACAGATACGCAGTATTTT. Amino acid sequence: CATSVPRRASGARTDTQYF.

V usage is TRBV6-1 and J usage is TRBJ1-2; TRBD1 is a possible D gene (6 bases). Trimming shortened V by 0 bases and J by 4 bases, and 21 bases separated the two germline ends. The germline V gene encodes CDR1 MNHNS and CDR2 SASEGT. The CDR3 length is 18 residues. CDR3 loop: CASSEARGNQGWVYGYTF. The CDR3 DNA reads TGTGCCAGCAGTGAAGCGCGAGGGAACCAGGGGTGGGTCTATGGCTACACCTTC.

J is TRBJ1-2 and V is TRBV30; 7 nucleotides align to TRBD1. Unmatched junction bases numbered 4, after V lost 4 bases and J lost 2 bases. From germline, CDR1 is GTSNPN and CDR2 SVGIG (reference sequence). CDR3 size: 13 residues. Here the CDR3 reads CAWTRTGNYGYTF. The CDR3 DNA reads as TGTGCCTGGACCAGGACAGGAAACTATGGCTACACCTTC.

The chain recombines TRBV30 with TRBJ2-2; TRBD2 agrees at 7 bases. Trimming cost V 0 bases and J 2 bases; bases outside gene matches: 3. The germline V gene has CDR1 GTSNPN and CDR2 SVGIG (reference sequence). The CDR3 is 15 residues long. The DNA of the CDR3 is TGTGCCTGGAGTGTAGCGGGGCTTAACACCGGGGAGCTGTTTTTT. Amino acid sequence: CAWSVAGLNTGELFF.

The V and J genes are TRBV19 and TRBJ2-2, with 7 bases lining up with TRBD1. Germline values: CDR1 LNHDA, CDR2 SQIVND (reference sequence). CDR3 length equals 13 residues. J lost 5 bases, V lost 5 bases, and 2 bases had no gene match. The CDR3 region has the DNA TGTGCCAGTAGTTCAGGGGGTACCGGGGAGCTGTTTTTT. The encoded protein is CASSSGGTGELFF.

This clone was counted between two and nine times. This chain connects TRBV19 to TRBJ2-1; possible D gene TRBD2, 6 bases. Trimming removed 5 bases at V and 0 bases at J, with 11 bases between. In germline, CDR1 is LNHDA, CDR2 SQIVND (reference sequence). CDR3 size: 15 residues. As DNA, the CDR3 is TGTGCCAGTAGTCCGGGAGATCTCTCCTACAATGAGCAGTTCTTC. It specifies CASSPGDLSYNEQFF. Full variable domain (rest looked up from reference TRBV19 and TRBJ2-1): DGGITQSPKYLFRKEGQNVTLSCEQNLNHDAMYWYRQDPGQGLRLIYYSQIVNDFQKGDIAEGYSVSREKKESFPLTVTSAQKNPTAFYLCASSPGDLSYNEQFFGPGTRLTVL.

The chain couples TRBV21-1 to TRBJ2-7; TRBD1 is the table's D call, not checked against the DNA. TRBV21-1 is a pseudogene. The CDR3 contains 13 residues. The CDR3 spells CASSPRQYYEQYF. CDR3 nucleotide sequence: TGTGCCAGCAGCCCTCGACAGTACTACGAGCAGTACTTC.

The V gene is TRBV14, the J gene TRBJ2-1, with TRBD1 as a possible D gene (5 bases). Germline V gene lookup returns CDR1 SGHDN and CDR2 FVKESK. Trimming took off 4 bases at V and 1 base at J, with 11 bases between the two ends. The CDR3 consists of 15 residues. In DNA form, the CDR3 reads TGTGCCAGCAGCCCGCAGCAGGGTTCCTACAATGAGCAGTTCTTC. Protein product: CASSPQQGSYNEQFF.

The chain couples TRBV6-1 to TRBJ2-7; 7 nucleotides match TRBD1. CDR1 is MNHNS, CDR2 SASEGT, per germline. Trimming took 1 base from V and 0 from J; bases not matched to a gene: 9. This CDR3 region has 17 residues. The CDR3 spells CASSEDDRALSSYEQYF. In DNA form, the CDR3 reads TGTGCCAGCAGTGAAGATGACAGGGCATTGAGCTCCTACGAGCAGTACTTC.

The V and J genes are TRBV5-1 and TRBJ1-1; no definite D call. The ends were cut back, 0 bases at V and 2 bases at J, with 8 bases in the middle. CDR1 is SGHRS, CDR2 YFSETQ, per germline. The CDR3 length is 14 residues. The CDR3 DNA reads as TGCGCCAGCAGCTTGGAGGCAGGTAACACTGAAGCTTTCTTT. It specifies CASSLEAGNTEAFF.